This T cell receptor (beta chain) was captured in a study of graft-versus-host responses after intestinal transplantation. For the study at large: Anti-thymocyte globulin induction, then tacrolimus and steroids for about three years, went to all recipients.

Here immunoSEQ multiplex PCR was the method, and the copy in TCRdb shows in-frame clones only, minus some. This table holds some 90,000 clones, around 92% found once. As regards this clone: What it recognizes is unknown.

Study-level points and caveats: Detection of GvH clones occurred in recipient marrow, and some had their first appearance in ileum or blood. Declines in HvG clones occurring early post-transplant were associated with peak circulating GvH clone levels.

The sample was unstimulated CD8+ T cells sorted from spleen or lymph node cells, taken before transplant. This receptor was taken from a human donor who was the organ donor for an intestinal transplant.

Here the CDR3 DNA reads TGTGCCAGTAGTATTGAGGGTCACGAGCAGTACTTC. It encodes CASSIEGHEQYF. The rearrangement links TRBV19 to TRBJ2-7; the D gene is possibly TRBD2 (5 bases). Between the trimmed V and J ends, which lost 3 bases and 5 bases, there was a span of 8 bases. Germline V gives CDR1 LNHDA, CDR2 SQIVND (reference sequence). The CDR3 runs 12 residues.